Each of the 17 T cell receptor beta chains below was sequenced from the same sample in a study of PD-L1 blockade in urothelial cancer. Repertoires were generated with immunoSEQ multiplex PCR, while TCRdb's copy carries only in-frame clones and drops some. The table has around 38,000 clones, roughly 90% seen once. As for time point: peripheral blood 6 weeks after treatment start. The sequencing used PBMCs, collected around atezolizumab (anti-PD-L1) treatment. These receptors were taken from a man in his 60s with urothelial cancer.

This chain uses TRBV5-5 with TRBJ1-1, with D uncertain. CDR1 and CDR2 (germline): SGHKS, YYEKEE (reference sequence). This CDR3 comprises 15 residues. V gave up 1 base and J gave up 0 bases, with 10 bases separating them. CDR3 loop: CASSLTTGLNTEAFF. In nucleotides, the CDR3 is TGTGCCAGCAGCTTGACTACCGGTCTGAACACTGAAGCTTTCTTT.

This clone was counted a few times. An end of the junction does not agree with germline; a read error may underlie this. The gene calls are TRBV18 and TRBJ1-2, with a tentative D call TRBD1 (6 bases). Germline CDR1 KGHSH, CDR2 LQKENI. The CDR3 totals 12 residues. Here the CDR3 DNA reads TGTGCCAGCTCACCGGACAGAAGTAGATCCCACTTC. It is translated as CASSPDRSRSHF.

This sequence joins TRBV10-3 and TRBJ1-4; 10 nucleotides line up with TRBD1. Germline-derived CDR1 and CDR2 are ENHRY and SYGVKD. V lost 1 base to trimming and J lost 5 bases; unmatched junction nucleotides: 7. This CDR3 comprises 17 residues. The CDR3 here is CAISEFPPGQGNEKLFF. CDR3 DNA sequence: TGTGCCATCAGTGAGTTCCCCCCGGGACAGGGGAATGAAAAACTGTTTTTT.

This sequence joins TRBV7-9 and TRBJ2-7; TRBD2 matches 8 bases. V shed 2 bases, J shed 2 bases, and the junction held 17 bases outside the gene matches. The length of the CDR3 is 19 residues. The germline V gene encodes CDR1 SEHNR and CDR2 FQNEAQ (reference sequence). In DNA, the CDR3 is TGTGCCAGCAGCTTATTTGGGACTCCCTATATAGCGGGACCCTACGAGCAGTACTTC. Translation: CASSLFGTPYIAGPYEQYF.

The chain recombines TRBV5-1 with TRBJ1-2; D remains unclear. There are 11 residues in the CDR3. Germline loops: CDR1 SGHRS, CDR2 YFSETQ. Trimming removed 3 bases from V and 7 bases from J, with 7 bases in between. CDR3 DNA: TGCGCCAGCAGCTACGAGTCTGGCTACACCTTC. Translated, it gives CASSYESGYTF.

This clone was seen a few times. The rearrangement uses TRBV19 and TRBJ2-7; 9 nucleotides line up with TRBD2. Germline CDR1 LNHDA, CDR2 SQIVND (reference sequence). V lost 1 base, J lost 4 bases, and 5 bases stayed unmatched. The CDR3 runs 15 residues. This chain's CDR3 is CASSIGPSGTYEQYF. CDR3 in DNA: TGTGCCAGTAGTATAGGGCCTAGCGGGACGTACGAGCAGTACTTC.

The chain couples TRBV2 to TRBJ2-3, with D perhaps matching TRBD1 (5 bases). CDR1 is SNHLY and CDR2 is FYNNEI in the germline V gene. Deletions cut 5 bases from V and 11 bases from J, with 14 bases between. The CDR3 covers 12 residues. The CDR3 sequence is CASSPIQGKQYF. In DNA, the CDR3 is TGTGCCAGCAGTCCCATTCAGGGAAAGCAGTATTTT.

The chain carries TRBV6-1 and TRBJ1-1; no definite D call. Trimming pared 1 base from V and 0 bases from J, leaving 9 bases between. The CDR3 loop spans 15 amino acids. From germline, CDR1 is MNHNS and CDR2 SASEGT. As DNA, the CDR3 is TGTGCCAGCAGTGAAGTAAACAGAGTGAACACTGAAGCTTTCTTT. Translation: CASSEVNRVNTEAFF.

CDR3 amino acids: CSAISFRATGYTF. In DNA form, the CDR3 reads TGCAGCGCCATCAGCTTCAGGGCGACTGGCTACACCTTC. The chain employs TRBV29-1 and TRBJ1-2; TRBD1 might be the D (5 bases). The CDR3 runs 13 residues. CDR1 is SQVTM and CDR2 is ANQGSEA in the germline V gene. Trimming shortened V by 7 bases and J by 7 bases, and 19 bases separated the two germline ends.

The genes are TRBV2 and TRBJ1-5; D possibly corresponds to TRBD1 (5 bases). This CDR3 spans 16 amino acids. CDR1 SNHLY and CDR2 FYNNEI come from the germline V gene. V lost 6 bases, J lost 3 bases, and 18 bases lay in between. This CDR3 reads CASRPYTGANNQPQHF. CDR3 nucleotide sequence: TGTGCCAGCAGGCCGTATACAGGAGCTAACAATCAGCCCCAGCATTTT.

The gene calls are TRBV9 and TRBJ2-7, with 9 bases fitting TRBD1. This CDR3 is built from 15 residues. The V gene end was trimmed by 3 bases and the J gene end by 3 bases; junction bases not matched to a gene: 7. Germline V lookup: CDR1 SGDLS, CDR2 YYNGEE. The CDR3, as DNA: TGTGCCAGCAGCGAAGGACAGGGGACCCTCTACGAGCAGTACTTC. It encodes CASSEGQGTLYEQYF.

V gene TRBV18 combines with J gene TRBJ1-4; D unclear. V lost 6 bases and J 7 bases, leaving 18 bases between the germline ends. There are 15 residues in the CDR3. Germline-derived CDR1 and CDR2 are KGHSH and LQKENI. CDR3 in DNA: TGTGCCAGCTCCATCCTCCGGGCCGAGGGTGAAAAACTGTTTTTT. Protein: CASSILRAEGEKLFF.

This chain links TRBV20-1 with TRBJ1-2; no firm D call. V was clipped by 2 bases and J by 8 bases, with 9 bases between them. Germline V CDR1 and CDR2: DFQATT, SNEGSKA (reference sequence). The CDR3 has 11 residues. The CDR3 DNA reads TGCAGTGCTAGAAACCGGGAAGGCTACACCTTC. Translating gives CSARNREGYTF.

This clone was seen more than once but under ten times. The V call is TRBV30, the J call TRBJ2-1; D might be TRBD1 (6 bases). CDR1 is GTSNPN, CDR2 SVGIG, per germline (reference sequence). This CDR3 is built from 15 residues. V lost 0 bases and J lost 1, with 10 bases in between. CDR3 residues: CAWSVTQGSYNEQFF. The CDR3 DNA follows: TGTGCCTGGAGTGTGACCCAGGGGTCCTACAATGAGCAGTTCTTC. Based on the CDR3 plus reference TRBV30 and TRBJ2-1, the full variable domain is SQTIHQWPATLVQPVGSPLSLECTVEGTSNPNLYWYRQAAGRGLQLLFYSVGIGQISSEVPQNLSASRPQDRQFILSSKKLLLSDSGFYLCAWSVTQGSYNEQFFGPGTRLTVL.

For the CDR3, the DNA is TGTGCCAGCGGAGACCAGGGATTTGGTAATTCACCCCTCCACTTT. Translating it yields CASGDQGFGNSPLHF. The chain has TRBV28 and TRBJ1-6; D is perhaps TRBD1 (5 bases). CDR1 is MDHEN and CDR2 is SYDVKM in the germline V gene. This CDR3 spans 15 amino acids. With 8 bases removed from V and 6 bases from J, the gap between germline ends came to 17 bases.

The chain links TRBV6-1 to TRBJ1-3, with unresolved D. The germline V gene has CDR1 MNHNS and CDR2 SASEGT. The CDR3 loop spans 15 amino acids. V was cut by 2 bases and J by 0 bases, with 8 bases left in between. This CDR3 is CASSETLSSGNTIYF. The DNA for the CDR3 is TGTGCCAGCAGTGAAACCCTGAGCTCTGGAAACACCATATATTTT.

The rearrangement uses TRBV7-9 and TRBJ2-3, with 10 bases that match TRBD1. This CDR3 spans 16 amino acids. CDR1 is SEHNR, CDR2 FQNEAQ, per germline (reference sequence). V shed 4 bases, J shed 4 bases, and the junction held 8 bases outside the gene matches. CDR3 sequence reads: CASSSGGGTGADTQYF. CDR3 DNA sequence: TGTGCCAGCAGCTCCGGGGGTGGGACAGGGGCAGATACGCAGTATTTT.